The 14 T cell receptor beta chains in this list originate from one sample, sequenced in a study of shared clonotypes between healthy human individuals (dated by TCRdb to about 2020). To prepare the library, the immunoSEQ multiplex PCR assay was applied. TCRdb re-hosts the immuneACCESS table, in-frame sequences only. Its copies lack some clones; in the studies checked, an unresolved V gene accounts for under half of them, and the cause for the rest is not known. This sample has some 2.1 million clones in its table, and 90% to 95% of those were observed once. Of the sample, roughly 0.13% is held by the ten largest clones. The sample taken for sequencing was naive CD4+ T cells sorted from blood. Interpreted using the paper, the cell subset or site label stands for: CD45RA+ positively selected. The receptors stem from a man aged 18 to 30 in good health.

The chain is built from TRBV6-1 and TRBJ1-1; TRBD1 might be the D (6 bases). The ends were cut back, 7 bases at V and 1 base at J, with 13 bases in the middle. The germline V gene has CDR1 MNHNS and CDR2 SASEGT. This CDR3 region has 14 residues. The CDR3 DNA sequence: TGTGCCAGCAAGCGGGAGGGACAGAACACTGAAGCTTTCTTT. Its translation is CASKREGQNTEAFF.

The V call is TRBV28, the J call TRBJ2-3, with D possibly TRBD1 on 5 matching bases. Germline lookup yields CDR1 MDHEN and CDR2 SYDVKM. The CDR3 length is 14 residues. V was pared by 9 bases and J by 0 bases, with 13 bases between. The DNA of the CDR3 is TGTGCCAGTAAGGACACCCATAGCACAGATACGCAGTATTTT. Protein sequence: CASKDTHSTDTQYF.

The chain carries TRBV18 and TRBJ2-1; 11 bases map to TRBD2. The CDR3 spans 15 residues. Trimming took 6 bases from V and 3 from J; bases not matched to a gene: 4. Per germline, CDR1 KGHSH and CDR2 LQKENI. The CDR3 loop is CASSSGLAGYNEQFF. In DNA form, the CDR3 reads TGTGCCAGCTCGAGCGGACTAGCGGGCTACAATGAGCAGTTCTTC.

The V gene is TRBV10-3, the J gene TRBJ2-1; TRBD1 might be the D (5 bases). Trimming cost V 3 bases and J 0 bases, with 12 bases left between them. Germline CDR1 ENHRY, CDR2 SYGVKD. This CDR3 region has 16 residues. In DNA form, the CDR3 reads TGTGCCATCAGTGACTTTGACAGCCCCTCCTACAATGAGCAGTTCTTC. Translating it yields CAISDFDSPSYNEQFF.

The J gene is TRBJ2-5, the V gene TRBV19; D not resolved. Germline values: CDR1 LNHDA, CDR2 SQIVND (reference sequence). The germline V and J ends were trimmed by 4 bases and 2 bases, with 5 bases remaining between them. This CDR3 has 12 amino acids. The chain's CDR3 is CASSTPQETQYF. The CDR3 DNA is TGTGCCAGTAGTACCCCTCAAGAGACCCAGTACTTC.

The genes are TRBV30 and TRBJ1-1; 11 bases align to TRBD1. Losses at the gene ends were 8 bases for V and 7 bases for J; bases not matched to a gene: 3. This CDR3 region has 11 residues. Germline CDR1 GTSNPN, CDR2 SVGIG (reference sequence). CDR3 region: CAGQGASEAFF. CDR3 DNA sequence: TGTGCCGGACAGGGGGCGAGTGAAGCTTTCTTT.

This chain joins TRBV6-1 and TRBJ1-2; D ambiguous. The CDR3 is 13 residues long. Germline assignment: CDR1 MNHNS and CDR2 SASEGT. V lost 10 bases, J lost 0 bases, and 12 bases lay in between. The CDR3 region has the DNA TGTGCCACTCAAAGGGAGACTAACTATGGCTACACCTTC. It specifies CATQRETNYGYTF.

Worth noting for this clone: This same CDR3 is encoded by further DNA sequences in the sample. The CDR3: CASSRGQGAYEQYF. CDR3 sequence (DNA): TGCGCCAGCAGCCGAGGACAGGGGGCCTACGAGCAGTACTTC. The chain joins TRBV4-1 to TRBJ2-7; 10 positions match TRBD1. V lost 4 bases, J lost 2 bases, and 2 bases stayed unmatched. This CDR3 comprises 14 residues. The germline V gene encodes CDR1 MGHRA and CDR2 YSYEKL.

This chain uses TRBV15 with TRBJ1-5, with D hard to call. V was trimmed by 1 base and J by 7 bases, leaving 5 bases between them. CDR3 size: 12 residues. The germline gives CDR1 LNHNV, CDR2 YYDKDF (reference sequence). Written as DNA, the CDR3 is TGTGCCACCAGCAGAGCGGGCCAGCCCCAGCATTTT. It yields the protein CATSRAGQPQHF.

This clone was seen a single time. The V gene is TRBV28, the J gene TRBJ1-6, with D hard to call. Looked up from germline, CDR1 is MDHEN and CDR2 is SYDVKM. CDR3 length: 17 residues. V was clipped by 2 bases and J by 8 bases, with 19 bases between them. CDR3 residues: CASSLGRTGVVYSPLHF. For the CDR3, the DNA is TGTGCCAGCAGTTTAGGGAGGACCGGCGTTGTTTATTCACCCCTCCACTTT. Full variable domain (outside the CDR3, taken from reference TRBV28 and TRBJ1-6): DVKVTQSSRYLVKRTGEKVFLECVQDMDHENMFWYRQDPGLGLRLIYFSYDVKMKEKGDIPEGYSVSREKKERFSLILESASTNQTSMYLCASSLGRTGVVYSPLHFGNGTRLTVT.

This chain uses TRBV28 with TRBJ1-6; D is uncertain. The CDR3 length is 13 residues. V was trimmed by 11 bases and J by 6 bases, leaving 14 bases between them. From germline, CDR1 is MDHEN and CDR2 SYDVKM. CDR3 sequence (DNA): TGTGCCGAACGGGATAAGCGTAATTCACCCCTCCACTTT. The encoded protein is CAERDKRNSPLHF.

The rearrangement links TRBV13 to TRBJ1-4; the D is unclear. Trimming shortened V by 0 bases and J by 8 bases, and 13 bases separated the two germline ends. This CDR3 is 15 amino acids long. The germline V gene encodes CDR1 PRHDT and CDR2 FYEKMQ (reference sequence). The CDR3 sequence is CASSLGQTRKEKLFF. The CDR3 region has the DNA TGTGCCAGCAGCTTAGGCCAGACACGGAAAGAAAAACTGTTTTTT.

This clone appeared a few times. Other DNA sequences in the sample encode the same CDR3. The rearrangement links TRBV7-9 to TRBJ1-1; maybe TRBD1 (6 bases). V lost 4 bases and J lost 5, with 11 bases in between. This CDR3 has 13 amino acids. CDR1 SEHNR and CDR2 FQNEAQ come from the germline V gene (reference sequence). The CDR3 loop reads CASSYTGPTEAFF. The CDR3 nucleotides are TGTGCCAGCAGCTATACAGGGCCAACTGAAGCTTTCTTT.

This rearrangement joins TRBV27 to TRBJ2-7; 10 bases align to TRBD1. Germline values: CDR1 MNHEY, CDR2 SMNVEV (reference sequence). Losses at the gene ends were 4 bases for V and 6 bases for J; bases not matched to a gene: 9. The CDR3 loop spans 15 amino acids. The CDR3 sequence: CASSSRQGASREQYF. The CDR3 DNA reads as TGTGCCAGCAGTTCACGACAGGGGGCTAGTCGCGAGCAGTACTTC.